Listed below are T cell receptor beta chains from one sample, sequenced in a study of shared clonotypes between healthy human individuals. Some clones are missing from TCRdb's copy, which holds only in-frame ones; the method was immunoSEQ multiplex PCR. Of hundreds of thousands of clones listed, approximately 95% were seen once; the top ten hold approximately 0.12%. The material sequenced was naive CD8+ T cells sorted from blood. Source of these receptors: a woman in her twenties or thirties in good health. Both conserved end residues are part of each CDR3. D genes are given only for firm matches. Not all rows give a size; the values are once, few, many and, for expanded clones, a class.

d_call	clone_size	v_call	j_call	cdr3_aa	cdr3_nt
TRBD1	NA	TRBV19	TRBJ1-5	CASSADRGAQPQHF	TGTGCCAGTAGTGCAGACAGGGGTGCTCAGCCCCAGCATTTT
NA	NA	TRBV19	TRBJ2-7	CASSIDLGGGEQYF	TGTGCCAGTAGTATAGATCTTGGAGGGGGCGAGCAGTACTTC
NA	NA	TRBV28	TRBJ1-3	CASSTRILTGFSGNTIYF	TGTGCCAGCAGTACTCGGATCCTGACAGGCTTCTCTGGAAACACCATATATTTT
NA	once	TRBV7-2	TRBJ2-1	CASSFLVTSRDNEQFF	TGTGCCAGCAGCTTTTTGGTAACTAGCCGGGACAATGAGCAGTTCTTC
NA	NA	TRBV15	TRBJ2-3	CATSSSAGLAPDTQYF	TGTGCCACCAGCTCCTCAGCGGGCCTGGCCCCAGATACGCAGTATTTT
NA	NA	TRBV9	TRBJ2-3	CASSVGRSPTDTQYF	TGTGCCAGCAGCGTAGGACGCAGTCCCACAGATACGCAGTATTTT
TRBD2	NA	TRBV2	TRBJ2-2	CASTRAPGRANTGELFF	TGTGCCAGCACACGAGCCCCCGGGAGGGCGAACACCGGGGAGCTGTTTTTT
NA	NA	TRBV4-1	TRBJ2-7	CASSQDVEQGSNYEQYF	TGCGCCAGCAGCCAAGATGTGGAACAGGGATCGAACTACGAGCAGTACTTC
TRBD1	NA	TRBV28	TRBJ1-5	CASSPGPGQATSLAQHF	TGTGCCAGCAGTCCTGGGCCCGGACAGGCTACCTCCCTTGCCCAGCATTTT
TRBD1	NA	TRBV29-1	TRBJ2-1	CSVEGTRDRGENEQFF	TGCAGCGTTGAAGGAACCAGGGACAGGGGCGAAAATGAGCAGTTCTTC
NA	NA	TRBV5-4	TRBJ1-1	CASSLPGHTEAFF	TGTGCCAGCAGTCTACCGGGACACACTGAAGCTTTCTTT
NA	NA	TRBV27	TRBJ2-7	CASSLEASYEQYF	TGTGCCAGCAGTTTGGAGGCATCCTACGAGCAGTACTTC
NA	NA	TRBV15	TRBJ2-7	CATSRDRGRAHEQYF	TGTGCCACCAGCAGAGATCGGGGCAGGGCCCACGAGCAGTACTTC
NA	NA	TRBV28	TRBJ1-1	CASSSDSARTEAFF	TGTGCCAGCAGTTCAGACAGCGCACGCACTGAAGCTTTCTTT
NA	NA	TRBV14	TRBJ1-3	CASSQGGGKNDGNTIYF	TGTGCCAGCAGCCAAGGCGGAGGGAAGAATGATGGAAACACCATATATTTT
NA	NA	TRBV28	TRBJ2-2	CASQWDRANTGELFF	TGTGCCAGCCAGTGGGACCGCGCGAACACCGGGGAGCTGTTTTTT
NA	NA	TRBV27	TRBJ2-2	CASSLMVGGELFF	TGTGCCAGCAGTTTAATGGTAGGCGGGGAGCTGTTTTTT
TRBD2	NA	TRBV11-3	TRBJ2-1	CASSPGLAGYNEQFF	TGTGCCAGCAGCCCAGGACTAGCGGGCTACAATGAGCAGTTCTTC
NA	NA	TRBV6-6	TRBJ2-7	CAYHRAHEQYF	TGTGCCTACCACAGGGCCCACGAGCAGTACTTC
NA	NA	TRBV27	TRBJ2-1	CASGEATYNEQFF	TGTGCCAGCGGGGAAGCCACCTACAATGAGCAGTTCTTC
NA	NA	TRBV27	TRBJ2-1	CASSVGDNEQFF	TGTGCCAGCAGTGTAGGGGACAATGAGCAGTTCTTC
NA	NA	TRBV2	TRBJ1-3	CASSPVPENTIYF	TGTGCCAGCAGCCCTGTTCCAGAAAACACCATATATTTT
NA	NA	TRBV28	TRBJ2-7	CASLKDDYEQYF	TGTGCCAGCTTAAAAGATGACTACGAGCAGTACTTC
NA	NA	TRBV11-2	TRBJ1-1	CASSLDLPPGNKRNTEAFF	TGTGCCAGCAGCTTAGATCTTCCCCCAGGTAACAAAAGGAACACTGAAGCTTTCTTT
NA	NA	TRBV7-9	TRBJ2-7	CASSSDGFEEQYF	TGTGCCAGCAGCTCGGACGGATTTGAAGAGCAGTACTTC
TRBD1	NA	TRBV28	TRBJ1-2	CASSFPSTGDGYTF	TGTGCCAGCAGTTTCCCCTCAACAGGGGATGGCTACACCTTC
NA	NA	TRBV9	TRBJ2-3	CASSAGDPTQYF	TGTGCCAGCAGCGCGGGAGACCCTACGCAGTATTTT
NA	NA	TRBV2	TRBJ2-7	CASSDSDGAYEQYF	TGTGCCAGCAGTGATTCGGATGGGGCCTACGAGCAGTACTTC
NA	NA	TRBV29-1	TRBJ1-2	CSVEDGGTYGYTF	TGCAGCGTTGAAGATGGGGGGACCTATGGCTACACCTTC
TRBD1	NA	TRBV6-1	TRBJ2-1	CASSEWARGGTASRNEQFF	TGTGCCAGCAGTGAATGGGCTAGGGGTGGGACAGCATCCCGCAATGAGCAGTTCTTC
NA	NA	TRBV27	TRBJ2-3	CASSLSRHTQYF	TGTGCCAGCAGTTTATCGCGGCATACGCAGTATTTT
TRBD1	NA	TRBV6-1	TRBJ2-7	CASLKDRVPYEQYF	TGTGCCAGCCTGAAGGACAGGGTACCCTACGAGCAGTACTTC
NA	NA	TRBV7-9	TRBJ2-1	CASRGSFLSSYNEQFF	TGTGCCAGCAGAGGAAGTTTCCTGAGCTCCTACAATGAGCAGTTCTTC
TRBD2	NA	TRBV5-1	TRBJ2-3	CASWAGGTDTQYF	TGCGCCAGCTGGGCGGGAGGGACAGATACGCAGTATTTT
TRBD2	NA	TRBV9	TRBJ2-1	CASSWAGVSYNEQFF	TGTGCCAGCAGCTGGGCGGGGGTGTCCTACAATGAGCAGTTCTTC
NA	few	TRBV27	TRBJ1-1	CASSSRTDGNTEAFF	TGTGCCAGCAGTTCCCGGACAGATGGGAACACTGAAGCTTTCTTT
NA	NA	TRBV5-4	TRBJ2-7	CASSLSRAGAFVGEQYF	TGTGCCAGCAGCTTGTCTAGGGCAGGGGCTTTTGTGGGGGAGCAGTACTTC
NA	NA	TRBV19	TRBJ2-7	CASSGPSYEQYF	TGTGCCAGTAGCGGACCGTCCTACGAGCAGTACTTC
TRBD1	NA	TRBV5-1	TRBJ1-1	CASSQGGLGAFF	TGCGCCAGCAGCCAGGGGGGACTTGGAGCTTTCTTT
NA	NA	TRBV9	TRBJ2-2	CASSTDTGELFF	TGTGCCAGCAGCACAGACACCGGGGAGCTGTTTTTT
NA	NA	TRBV29-1	TRBJ1-1	CSGTVLRSMDTEAFF	TGCAGCGGTACCGTTCTAAGATCTATGGACACTGAAGCTTTCTTT
NA	NA	TRBV5-1	TRBJ2-7	CASSLGGHSYEQYF	TGCGCCAGCAGCTTGGGGGGCCATTCCTACGAGCAGTACTTC
NA	NA	TRBV28	TRBJ2-7	CASSPRLLPYEQYF	TGTGCCAGCTCTCCAAGACTCTTACCCTACGAGCAGTACTTC
NA	NA	TRBV29-1	TRBJ1-1	CSVTGGNTEAFF	TGCAGCGTGACAGGCGGGAACACTGAAGCTTTCTTT
NA	NA	TRBV2	TRBJ2-5	CASSVDGYQETQYF	TGTGCCAGCAGCGTAGACGGCTACCAAGAGACCCAGTACTTC
TRBD2	NA	TRBV25-1	TRBJ2-1	CASSPLAGVEQFF	TGTGCCAGCAGTCCCCTAGCGGGAGTTGAGCAGTTCTTC
TRBD2	NA	TRBV4-1	TRBJ2-3	CASSQVVAGGQGDTQYF	TGCGCCAGCAGCCAAGTAGTGGCGGGAGGGCAGGGAGATACGCAGTATTTT
NA	NA	TRBV10-3	TRBJ1-2	CAITDPGTGVSGYTF	TGTGCCATCACTGACCCCGGGACGGGCGTCTCTGGCTACACCTTC
TRBD1	NA	TRBV28	TRBJ2-7	CASSLQGWQDRGYEQYF	TGTGCCAGCAGTTTACAGGGTTGGCAGGACAGGGGTTACGAGCAGTACTTC
TRBD2	NA	TRBV7-9	TRBJ2-1	CASSLALAGGTNEQFF	TGTGCCAGCAGCTTAGCGCTAGCGGGGGGGACCAATGAGCAGTTCTTC
NA	NA	TRBV13	TRBJ2-1	CASSLGQGGEQFF	TGTGCCAGCAGCTTAGGTCAGGGGGGTGAGCAGTTCTTC